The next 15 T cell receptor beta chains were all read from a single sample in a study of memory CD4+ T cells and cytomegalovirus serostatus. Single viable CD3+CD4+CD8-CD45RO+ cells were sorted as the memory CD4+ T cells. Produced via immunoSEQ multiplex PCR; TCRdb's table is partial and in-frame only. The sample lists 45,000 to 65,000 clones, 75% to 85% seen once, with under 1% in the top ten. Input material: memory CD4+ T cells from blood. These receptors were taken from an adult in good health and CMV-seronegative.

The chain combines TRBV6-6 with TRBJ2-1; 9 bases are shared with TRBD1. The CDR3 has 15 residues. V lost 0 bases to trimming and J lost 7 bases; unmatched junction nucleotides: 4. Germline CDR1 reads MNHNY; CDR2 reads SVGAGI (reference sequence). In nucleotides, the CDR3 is TGTGCCAGCAGTTACTCGGGACAGGGAACGAATGAGCAGTTCTTC. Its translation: CASSYSGQGTNEQFF.

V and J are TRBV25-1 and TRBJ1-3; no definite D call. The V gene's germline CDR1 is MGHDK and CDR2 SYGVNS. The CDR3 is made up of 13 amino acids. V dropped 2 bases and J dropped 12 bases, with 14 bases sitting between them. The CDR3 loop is CASSEGDRSSIYF. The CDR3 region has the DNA TGTGCCAGCAGTGAAGGCGATCGGAGCAGCATATATTTT.

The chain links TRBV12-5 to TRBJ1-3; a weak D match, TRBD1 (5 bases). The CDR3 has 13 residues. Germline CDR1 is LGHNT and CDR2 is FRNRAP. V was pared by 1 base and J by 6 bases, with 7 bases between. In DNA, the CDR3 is TGTGCTAGTGGTTTGGGGGGGGAAAACACCATATATTTT. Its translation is CASGLGGENTIYF. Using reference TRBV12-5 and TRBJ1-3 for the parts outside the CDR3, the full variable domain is DARVTQTPRHKVTEMGQEVTMRCQPILGHNTVFWYRQTMMQGLELLAYFRNRAPLDDSGMPKDRFSAEMPDATLATLKIQPSEPRDSAVYFCASGLGGENTIYFGEGSWLTVV.

CDR3 bases: TGCGCCAGCAGCTTTATCGGAGGGGGGTCTAATGAAAAACTGTTTTTT. Protein: CASSFIGGGSNEKLFF. The chain is built from TRBV5-1 and TRBJ1-4, with a tentative D call TRBD1 (6 bases). The CDR3 covers 16 residues. CDR1 SGHRS and CDR2 YFSETQ come from the germline V gene. The ends were cut back, 2 bases at V and 3 bases at J, with 14 bases in the middle. The variable domain in full, with the rest retrieved from reference TRBV5-1 and TRBJ1-4, is KAGVTQTPRYLIKTRGQQVTLSCSPISGHRSVSWYQQTPGQGLQFLFEYFSETQRNKGNFPGRFSGRQFSNSRSEMNVSTLELGDSALYLCASSFIGGGSNEKLFFGSGTQLSVL.

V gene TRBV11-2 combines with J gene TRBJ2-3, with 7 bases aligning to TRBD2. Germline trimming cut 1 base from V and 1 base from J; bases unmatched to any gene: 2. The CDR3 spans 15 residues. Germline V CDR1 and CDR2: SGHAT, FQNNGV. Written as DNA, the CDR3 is TGTGCCAGCAGCTTAGTAAGCGGGGGCACAGATACGCAGTATTTT. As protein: CASSLVSGGTDTQYF. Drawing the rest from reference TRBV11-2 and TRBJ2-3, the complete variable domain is EAGVAQSPRYKIIEKRQSVAFWCNPISGHATLYWYQQILGQGPKLLIQFQNNGVVDDSQLPKDRFSAERLKGVDSTLKIQPAKLEDSAVYLCASSLVSGGTDTQYFGPGTRLTVL.

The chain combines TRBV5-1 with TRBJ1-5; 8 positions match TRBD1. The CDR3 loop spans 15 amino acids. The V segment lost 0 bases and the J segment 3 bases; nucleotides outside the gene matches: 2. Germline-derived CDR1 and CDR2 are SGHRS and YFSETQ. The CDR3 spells CASSLGDRLNQPQHF. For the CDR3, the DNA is TGCGCCAGCAGCTTGGGGGACAGGCTCAATCAGCCCCAGCATTTT.

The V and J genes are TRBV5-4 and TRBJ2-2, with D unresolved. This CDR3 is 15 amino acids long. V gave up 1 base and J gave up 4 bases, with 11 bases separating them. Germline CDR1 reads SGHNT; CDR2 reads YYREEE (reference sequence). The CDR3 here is CASSLSKSFTGELFF. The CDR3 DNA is TGTGCCAGCAGCTTGTCAAAAAGCTTCACCGGGGAGCTGTTTTTT.

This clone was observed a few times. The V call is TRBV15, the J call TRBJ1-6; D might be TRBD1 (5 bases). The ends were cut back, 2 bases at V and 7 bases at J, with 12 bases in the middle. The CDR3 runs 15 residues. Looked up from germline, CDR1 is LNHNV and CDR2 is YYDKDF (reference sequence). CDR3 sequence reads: CATSRSGGTNSPLHF. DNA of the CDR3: TGTGCCACCAGCAGATCGGGGGGGACCAATTCACCCCTCCACTTT.

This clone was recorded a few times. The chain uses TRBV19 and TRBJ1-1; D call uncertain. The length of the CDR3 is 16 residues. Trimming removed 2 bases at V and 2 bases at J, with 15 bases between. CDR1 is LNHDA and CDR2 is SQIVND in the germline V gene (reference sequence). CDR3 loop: CASSIWSGHGNTEAFF. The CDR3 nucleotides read TGTGCCAGTAGTATATGGTCAGGTCATGGTAACACTGAAGCTTTCTTT.

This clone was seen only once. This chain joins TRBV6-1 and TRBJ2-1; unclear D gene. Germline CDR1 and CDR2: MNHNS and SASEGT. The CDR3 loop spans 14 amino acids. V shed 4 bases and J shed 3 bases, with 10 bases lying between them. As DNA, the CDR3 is TGTGCCAGCAGTGCGCAGGCCTTCTACAATGAGCAGTTCTTC. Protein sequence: CASSAQAFYNEQFF.

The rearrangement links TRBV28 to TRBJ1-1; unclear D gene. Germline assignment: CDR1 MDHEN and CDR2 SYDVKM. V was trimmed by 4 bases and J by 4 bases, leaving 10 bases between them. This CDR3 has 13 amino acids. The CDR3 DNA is TGTGCCAGCAGTTCGCTGGGAGGCACTGAAGCTTTCTTT. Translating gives CASSSLGGTEAFF. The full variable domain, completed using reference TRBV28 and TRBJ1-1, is DVKVTQSSRYLVKRTGEKVFLECVQDMDHENMFWYRQDPGLGLRLIYFSYDVKMKEKGDIPEGYSVSREKKERFSLILESASTNQTSMYLCASSSLGGTEAFFGQGTRLTVV.

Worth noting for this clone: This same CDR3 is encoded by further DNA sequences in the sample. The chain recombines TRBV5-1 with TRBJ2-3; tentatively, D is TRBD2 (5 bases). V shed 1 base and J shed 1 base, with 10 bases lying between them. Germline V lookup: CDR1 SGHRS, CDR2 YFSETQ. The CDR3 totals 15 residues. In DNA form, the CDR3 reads TGCGCCAGCAGCTTGCGGGGAGTGGGCACAGATACGCAGTATTTT. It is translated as CASSLRGVGTDTQYF. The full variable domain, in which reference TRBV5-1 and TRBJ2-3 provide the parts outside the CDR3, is KAGVTQTPRYLIKTRGQQVTLSCSPISGHRSVSWYQQTPGQGLQFLFEYFSETQRNKGNFPGRFSGRQFSNSRSEMNVSTLELGDSALYLCASSLRGVGTDTQYFGPGTRLTVL.

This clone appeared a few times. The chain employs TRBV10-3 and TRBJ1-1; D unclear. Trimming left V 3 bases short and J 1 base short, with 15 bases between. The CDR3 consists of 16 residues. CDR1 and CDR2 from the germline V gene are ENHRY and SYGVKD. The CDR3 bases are TGTGCCATCAGTGAAACACTCGGCGTGGCGAACACTGAAGCTTTCTTT. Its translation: CAISETLGVANTEAFF.

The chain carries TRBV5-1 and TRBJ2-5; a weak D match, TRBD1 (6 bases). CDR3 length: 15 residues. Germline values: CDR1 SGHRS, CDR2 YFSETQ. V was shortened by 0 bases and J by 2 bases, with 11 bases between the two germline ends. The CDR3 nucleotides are TGCGCCAGCAGCTTGGGGGGGCTGAAACAAGAGACCCAGTACTTC. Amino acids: CASSLGGLKQETQYF.

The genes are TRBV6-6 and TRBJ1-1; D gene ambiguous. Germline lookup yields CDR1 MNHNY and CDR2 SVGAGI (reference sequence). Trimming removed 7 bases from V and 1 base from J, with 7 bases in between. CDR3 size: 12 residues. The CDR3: CASTRSNTEAFF. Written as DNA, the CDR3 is TGTGCCAGCACAAGGTCGAACACTGAAGCTTTCTTT.